This T cell receptor beta chain was profiled in a study of blood T cells in healthy people across ages. Study-wide results and limits: The long-lived group displayed more naive CD4+ cells, plus higher diversity, than the aged donors did.

CDR1 is SGHAT and CDR2 is FQDESV in the germline V gene (reference sequence). V lost 7 bases to trimming and J lost 8 bases, with 17 bases between them. CDR3 length equals 14 residues. Primers used in a second PCR of about 7 to 12 cycles were a sample-barcoded 5' primer and a J-beta primer mix. Each CDR3 protein gets one entry after TCRdb re-called the 5' RACE reads with MiXCR. Of nearly 800,000 distinct CDR3 sequences in the sample, about 61% were seen once. Donors gave roughly 10 milliliters of peripheral blood apiece. On this clonotype: The antigen is undetermined.

The rearrangement links TRBV11-1 to TRBJ1-4, with unresolved D. The TCR comes from a middle-aged man in good health. The material sequenced was blood. CDR3 sequence (DNA): TGTGCCAGCAATGCGGGGTACTACAGCGAAAAACTGTTTTTT. Translation: CASNAGYYSEKLFF.